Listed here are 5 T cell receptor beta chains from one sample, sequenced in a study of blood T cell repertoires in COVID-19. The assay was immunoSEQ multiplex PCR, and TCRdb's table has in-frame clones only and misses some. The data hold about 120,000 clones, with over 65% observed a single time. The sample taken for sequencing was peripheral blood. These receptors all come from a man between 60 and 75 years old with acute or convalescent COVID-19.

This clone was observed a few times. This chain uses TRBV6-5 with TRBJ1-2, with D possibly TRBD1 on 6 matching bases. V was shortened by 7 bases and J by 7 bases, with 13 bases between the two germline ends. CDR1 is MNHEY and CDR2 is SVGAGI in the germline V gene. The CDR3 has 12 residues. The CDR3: CASTTQGGGYTF. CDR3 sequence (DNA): TGTGCCAGCACCACTCAAGGGGGTGGCTACACCTTC.

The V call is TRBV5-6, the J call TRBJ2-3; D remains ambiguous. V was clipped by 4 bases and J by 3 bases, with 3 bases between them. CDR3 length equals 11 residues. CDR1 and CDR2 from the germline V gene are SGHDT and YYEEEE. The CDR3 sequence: CASSLTDTQYF. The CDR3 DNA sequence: TGTGCCAGCAGCCTAACAGATACGCAGTATTTT.

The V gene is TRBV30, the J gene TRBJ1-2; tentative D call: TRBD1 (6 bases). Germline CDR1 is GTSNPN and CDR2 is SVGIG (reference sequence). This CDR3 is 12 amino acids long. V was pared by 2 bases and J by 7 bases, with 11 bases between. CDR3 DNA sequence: TGTGCCTGGAGTTCAGGGGCTTCTGGCTACACCTTC. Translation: CAWSSGASGYTF.

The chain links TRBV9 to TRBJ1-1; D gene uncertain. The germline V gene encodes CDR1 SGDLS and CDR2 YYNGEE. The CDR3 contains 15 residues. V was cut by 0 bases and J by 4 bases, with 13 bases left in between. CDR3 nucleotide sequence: TGTGCCAGCAGCGTAGATGGGCGAATAGGCACTGAAGCTTTCTTT. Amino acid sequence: CASSVDGRIGTEAFF.

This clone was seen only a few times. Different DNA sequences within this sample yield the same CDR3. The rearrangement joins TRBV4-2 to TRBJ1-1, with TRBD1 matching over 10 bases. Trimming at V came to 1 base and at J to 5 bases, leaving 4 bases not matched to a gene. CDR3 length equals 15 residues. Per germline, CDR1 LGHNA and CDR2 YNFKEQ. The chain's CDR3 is CASSQARTGGTEAFF. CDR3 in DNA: TGTGCCAGCAGCCAAGCACGGACAGGGGGGACTGAAGCTTTCTTT.